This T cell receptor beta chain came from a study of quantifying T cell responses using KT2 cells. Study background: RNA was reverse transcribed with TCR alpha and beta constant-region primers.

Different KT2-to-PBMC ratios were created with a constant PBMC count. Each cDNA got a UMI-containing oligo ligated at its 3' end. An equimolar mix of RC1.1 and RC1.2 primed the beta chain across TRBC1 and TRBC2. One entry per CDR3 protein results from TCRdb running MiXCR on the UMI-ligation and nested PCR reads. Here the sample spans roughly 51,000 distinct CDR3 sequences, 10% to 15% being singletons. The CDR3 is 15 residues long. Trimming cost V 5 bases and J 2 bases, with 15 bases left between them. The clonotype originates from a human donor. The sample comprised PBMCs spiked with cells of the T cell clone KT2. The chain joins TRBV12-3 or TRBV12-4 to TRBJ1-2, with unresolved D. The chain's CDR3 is CASSPGRRANYGYTF. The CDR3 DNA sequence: TGTGCCAGCAGTCCAGGTAGAAGGGCCAACTATGGCTACACCTTC.